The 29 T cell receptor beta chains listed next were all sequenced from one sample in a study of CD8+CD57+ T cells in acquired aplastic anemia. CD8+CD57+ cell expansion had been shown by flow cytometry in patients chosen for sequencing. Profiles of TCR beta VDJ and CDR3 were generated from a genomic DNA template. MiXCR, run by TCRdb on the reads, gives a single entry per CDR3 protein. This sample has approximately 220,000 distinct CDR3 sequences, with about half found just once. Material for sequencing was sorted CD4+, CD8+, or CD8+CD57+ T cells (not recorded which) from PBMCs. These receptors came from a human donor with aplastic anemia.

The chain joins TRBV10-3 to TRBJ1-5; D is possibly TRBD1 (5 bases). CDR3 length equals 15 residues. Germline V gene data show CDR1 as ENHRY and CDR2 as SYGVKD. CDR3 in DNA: TGTGCTAGAGTCACCCTGGGGGGTTTAAGTCAGCCCCAGCATTTT. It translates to CARVTLGGLSQPQHF.

This CDR3 reads CSVEPRTGGNTIYF. The CDR3 DNA reads TGCAGCGTTGAGCCCAGGACAGGTGGAAACACCATATATTTT. The V call is TRBV29-1, the J call TRBJ1-3; 7 bases are shared with TRBD1. The V gene's germline CDR1 is SQVTM and CDR2 ANQGSEA. The CDR3 length is 14 residues. V lost 3 bases to trimming and J lost 3 bases; unmatched junction nucleotides: 5.

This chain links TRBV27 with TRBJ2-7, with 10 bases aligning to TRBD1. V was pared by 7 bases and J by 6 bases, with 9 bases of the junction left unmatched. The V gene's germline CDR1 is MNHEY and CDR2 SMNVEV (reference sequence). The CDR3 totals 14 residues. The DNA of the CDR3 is TGTGCCAGCATCCTGAGGGACAGGGGAGGCGAGCAGTACTTC. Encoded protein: CASILRDRGGEQYF.

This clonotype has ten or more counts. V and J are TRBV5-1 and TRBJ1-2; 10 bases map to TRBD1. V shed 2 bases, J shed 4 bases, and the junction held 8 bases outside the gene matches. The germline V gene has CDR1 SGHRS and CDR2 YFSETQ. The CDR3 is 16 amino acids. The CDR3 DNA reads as TGCGCCAGCAGCTTTCCAGGACAGGGGGTTCCCTATGGCTACACCTTC. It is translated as CASSFPGQGVPYGYTF.

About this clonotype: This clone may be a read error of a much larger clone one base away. CDR3 in DNA: TGTGCCAGTAGTGTGGGACAGTCGGAAGGGCCCCAGCATTTT. It translates to CASSVGQSEGPQHF. The rearrangement links TRBV19 to TRBJ1-5; 7 bases line up with TRBD1. The CDR3 sequence is 14 residues long. The germline gives CDR1 LNHDA, CDR2 SQIVND (reference sequence). V lost 5 bases to trimming and J lost 9 bases; unmatched junction nucleotides: 10.

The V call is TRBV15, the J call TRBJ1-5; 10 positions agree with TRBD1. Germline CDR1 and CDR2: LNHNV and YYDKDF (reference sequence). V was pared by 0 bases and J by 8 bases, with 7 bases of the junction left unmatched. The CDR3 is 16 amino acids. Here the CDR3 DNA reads TGTGCCACCAGCAGAGAAAGACAGGGGGCAGGGAAGCCCCAGCATTTT. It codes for CATSRERQGAGKPQHF.

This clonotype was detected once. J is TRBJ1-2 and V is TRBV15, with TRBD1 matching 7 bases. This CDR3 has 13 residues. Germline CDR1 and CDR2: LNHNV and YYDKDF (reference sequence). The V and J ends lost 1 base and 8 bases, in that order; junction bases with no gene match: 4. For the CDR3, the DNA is TGTGCCACCAGCAGAGTAGGGGGCTACGGCTACACCTTC. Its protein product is CATSRVGGYGYTF.

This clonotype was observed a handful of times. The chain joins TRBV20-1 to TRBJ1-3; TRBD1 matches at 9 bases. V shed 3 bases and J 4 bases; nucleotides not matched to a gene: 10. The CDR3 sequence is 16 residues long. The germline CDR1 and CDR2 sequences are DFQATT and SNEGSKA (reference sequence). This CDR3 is CSASIHRGRLGNTIYF. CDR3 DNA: TGCAGTGCTAGCATTCACAGGGGGCGTCTAGGAAACACCATATATTTT.

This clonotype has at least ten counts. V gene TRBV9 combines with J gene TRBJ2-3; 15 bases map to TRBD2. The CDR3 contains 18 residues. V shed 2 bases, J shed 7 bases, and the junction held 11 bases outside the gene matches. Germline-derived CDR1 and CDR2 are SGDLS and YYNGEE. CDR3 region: CASSVGGLAGGLTNTQYF. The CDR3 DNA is TGTGCCAGCAGCGTGGGGGGACTAGCGGGGGGCCTCACGAATACGCAGTATTTT.

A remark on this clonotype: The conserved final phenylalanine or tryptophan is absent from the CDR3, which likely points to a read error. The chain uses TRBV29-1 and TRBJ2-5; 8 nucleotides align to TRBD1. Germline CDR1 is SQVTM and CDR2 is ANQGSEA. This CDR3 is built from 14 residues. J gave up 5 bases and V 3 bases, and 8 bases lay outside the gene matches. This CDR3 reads CSVEWAGGRETQYL. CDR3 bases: TGCAGCGTTGAGTGGGCAGGGGGCAGGGAGACCCAGTACCTC.

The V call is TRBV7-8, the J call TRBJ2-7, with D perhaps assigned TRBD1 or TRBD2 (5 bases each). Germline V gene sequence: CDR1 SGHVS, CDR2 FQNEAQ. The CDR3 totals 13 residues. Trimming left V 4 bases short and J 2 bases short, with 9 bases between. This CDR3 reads CASSWDVAYEQYF. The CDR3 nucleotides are TGTGCCAGCAGCTGGGACGTAGCCTACGAGCAGTACTTC.

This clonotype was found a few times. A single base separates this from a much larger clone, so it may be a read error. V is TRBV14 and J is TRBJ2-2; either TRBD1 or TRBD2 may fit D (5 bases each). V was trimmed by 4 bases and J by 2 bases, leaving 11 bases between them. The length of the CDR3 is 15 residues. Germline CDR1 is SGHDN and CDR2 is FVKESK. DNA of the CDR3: TGTGCCAGCAGCCGAGGGGCAGTTAACACCGGGGAGCTGTTTTTT. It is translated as CASSRGAVNTGELFF. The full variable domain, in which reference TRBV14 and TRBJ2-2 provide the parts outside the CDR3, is EAGVTQFPSHSVIEKGQTVTLRCDPISGHDNLYWYRRVMGKEIKFLLHFVKESKQDESGMPNNRFLAERTGGTYSTLKVQPAELEDSGVYFCASSRGAVNTGELFFGEGSRLTVL.

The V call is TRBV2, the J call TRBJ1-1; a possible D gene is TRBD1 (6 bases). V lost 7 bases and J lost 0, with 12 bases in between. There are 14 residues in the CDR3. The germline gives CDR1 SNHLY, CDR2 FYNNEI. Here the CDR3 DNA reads TGTGCCAGCACGCCGGGACATCTGAACACTGAAGCTTTCTTT. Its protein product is CASTPGHLNTEAFF.

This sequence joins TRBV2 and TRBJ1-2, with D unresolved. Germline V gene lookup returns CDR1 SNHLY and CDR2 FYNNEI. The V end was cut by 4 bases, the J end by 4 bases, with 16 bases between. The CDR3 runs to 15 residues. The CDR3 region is CASSATPAGLYGYTF. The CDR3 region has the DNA TGTGCCAGCAGTGCCACCCCGGCCGGACTCTATGGCTACACCTTC. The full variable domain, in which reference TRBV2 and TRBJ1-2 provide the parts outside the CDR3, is EPEVTQTPSHQVTQMGQEVILRCVPISNHLYFYWYRQILGQKVEFLVSFYNNEISEKSEIFDDQFSVERPDGSNFTLKIRSTKLEDSAMYFCASSATPAGLYGYTFGSGTRLTVV.

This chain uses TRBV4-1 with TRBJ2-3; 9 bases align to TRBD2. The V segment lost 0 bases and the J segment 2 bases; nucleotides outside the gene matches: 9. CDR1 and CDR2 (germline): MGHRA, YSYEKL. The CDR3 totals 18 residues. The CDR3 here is CASSQDLGAGGNTDTQYF. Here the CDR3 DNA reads TGCGCCAGCAGCCAAGATTTAGGAGCGGGGGGCAACACAGATACGCAGTATTTT.

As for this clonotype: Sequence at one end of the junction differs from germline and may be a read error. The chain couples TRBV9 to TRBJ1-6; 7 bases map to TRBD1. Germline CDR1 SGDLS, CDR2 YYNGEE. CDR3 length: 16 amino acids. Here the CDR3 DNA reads TGCGCCAGCAGCCCCACGGGACAGCACTATAATTCACCCCTCCGCTTT. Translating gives CASSPTGQHYNSPLRF. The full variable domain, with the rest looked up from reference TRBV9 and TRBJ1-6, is DSGVTQTPKHLITATGQRVTLRCSPRSGDLSVYWYQQSLDQGLQFLIQYYNGEERAKGNILERFSAQQFPDLHSELNLSSLELGDSALYFCASSPTGQHYNSPLRFGNGTRLTVT.

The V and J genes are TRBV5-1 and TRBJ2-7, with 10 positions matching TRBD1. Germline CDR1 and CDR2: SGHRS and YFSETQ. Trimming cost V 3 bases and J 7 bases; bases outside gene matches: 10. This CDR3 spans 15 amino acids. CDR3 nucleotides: TGCGCCAGCAGCTCCGACAGGGGGCATTCGCCTGAGCAGTACTTC. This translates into CASSSDRGHSPEQYF.

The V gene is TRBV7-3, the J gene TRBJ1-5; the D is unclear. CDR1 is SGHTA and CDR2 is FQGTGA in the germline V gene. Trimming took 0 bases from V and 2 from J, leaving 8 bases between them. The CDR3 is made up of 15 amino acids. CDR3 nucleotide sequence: TGTGCCAGCAGCTTAACGATTACCGGCAATCAGCCCCAGCATTTT. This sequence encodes CASSLTITGNQPQHF.

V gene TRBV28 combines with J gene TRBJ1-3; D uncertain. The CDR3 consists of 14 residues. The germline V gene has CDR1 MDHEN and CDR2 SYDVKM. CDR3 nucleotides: TGTGCGGGCGCCGGGGTTAACTCTGGAAACACCATATATTTT. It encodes CAGAGVNSGNTIYF.

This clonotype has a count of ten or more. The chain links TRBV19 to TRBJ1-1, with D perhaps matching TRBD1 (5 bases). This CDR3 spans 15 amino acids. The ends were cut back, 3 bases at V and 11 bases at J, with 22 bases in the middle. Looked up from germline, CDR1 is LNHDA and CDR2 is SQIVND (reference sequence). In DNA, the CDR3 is TGTGCCAGTAGTATGGGGCAGCCCGGTGGGTTGTATGCTTTCTTT. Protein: CASSMGQPGGLYAFF.

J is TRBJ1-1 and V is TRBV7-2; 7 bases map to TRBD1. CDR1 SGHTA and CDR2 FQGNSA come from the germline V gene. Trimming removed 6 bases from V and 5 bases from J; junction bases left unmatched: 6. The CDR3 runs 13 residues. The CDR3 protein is CASSYTGVTEAFF. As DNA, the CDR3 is TGTGCCAGCAGTTATACAGGGGTGACTGAAGCTTTCTTT.

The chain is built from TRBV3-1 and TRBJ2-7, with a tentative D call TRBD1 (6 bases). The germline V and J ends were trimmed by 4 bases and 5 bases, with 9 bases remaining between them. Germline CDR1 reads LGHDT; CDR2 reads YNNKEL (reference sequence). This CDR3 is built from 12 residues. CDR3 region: CASSLGGHEQYF. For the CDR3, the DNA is TGTGCCAGCAGCCTAGGGGGACACGAGCAGTACTTC.

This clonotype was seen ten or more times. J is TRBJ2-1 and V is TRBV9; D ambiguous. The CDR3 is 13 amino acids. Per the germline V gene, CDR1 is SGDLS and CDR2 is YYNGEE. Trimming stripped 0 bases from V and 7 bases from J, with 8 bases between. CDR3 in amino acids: CASSVGVLNEQFF. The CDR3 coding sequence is TGTGCCAGCAGCGTAGGTGTGTTGAATGAGCAGTTCTTC.

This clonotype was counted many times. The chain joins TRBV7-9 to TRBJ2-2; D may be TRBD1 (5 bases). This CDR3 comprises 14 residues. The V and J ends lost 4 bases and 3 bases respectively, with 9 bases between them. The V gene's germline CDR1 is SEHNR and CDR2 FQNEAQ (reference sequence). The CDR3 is CASSSDTHTGELFF. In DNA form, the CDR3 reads TGTGCCAGCAGCTCGGACACACACACCGGGGAGCTGTTTTTT.

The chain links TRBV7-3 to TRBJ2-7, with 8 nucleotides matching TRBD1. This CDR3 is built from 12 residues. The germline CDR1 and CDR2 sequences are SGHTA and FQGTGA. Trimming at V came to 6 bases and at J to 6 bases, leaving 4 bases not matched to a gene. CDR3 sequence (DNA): TGTGCCAGCAGATCCACAGGGGGCGAGCAGTACTTC. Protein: CASRSTGGEQYF.

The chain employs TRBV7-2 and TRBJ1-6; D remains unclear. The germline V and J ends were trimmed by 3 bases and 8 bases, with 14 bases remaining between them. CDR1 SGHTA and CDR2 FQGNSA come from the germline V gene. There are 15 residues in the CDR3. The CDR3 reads CASSFSWSADSPLHF. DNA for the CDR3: TGTGCCAGCAGCTTCAGCTGGTCCGCGGATTCACCCCTCCACTTT.

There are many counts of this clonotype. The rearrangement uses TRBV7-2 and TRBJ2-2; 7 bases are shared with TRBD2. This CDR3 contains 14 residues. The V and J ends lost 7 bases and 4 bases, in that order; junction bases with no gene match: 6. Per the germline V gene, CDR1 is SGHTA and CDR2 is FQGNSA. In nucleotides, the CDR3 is TGTGCCAGCAACCCCGGGGGGAGCACCGGGGAGCTGTTTTTT. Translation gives CASNPGGSTGELFF.

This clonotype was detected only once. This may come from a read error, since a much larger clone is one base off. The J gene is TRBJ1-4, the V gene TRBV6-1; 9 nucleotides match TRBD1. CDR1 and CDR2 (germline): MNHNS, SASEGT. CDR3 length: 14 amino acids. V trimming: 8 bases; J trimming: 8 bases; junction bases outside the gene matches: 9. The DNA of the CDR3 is TGTGCCAGCGGTTACAGGGGGCGCGGCGAAAAACTGTTTTTT. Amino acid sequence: CASGYRGRGEKLFF.

CDR3 sequence (DNA): TGTGCCACCAGCGGCGAGGGGGGGCTCTATGGCTACACCTTC. The encoded protein is CATSGEGGLYGYTF. The V and J genes are TRBV15 and TRBJ1-2, with D tentatively TRBD1 (6 bases). This CDR3 is 14 amino acids long. V was pared by 5 bases and J by 4 bases, with 14 bases between. CDR1 and CDR2 (germline): LNHNV, YYDKDF (reference sequence). Based on the CDR3 plus reference TRBV15 and TRBJ1-2, the full variable domain is DAMVIQNPRYQVTQFGKPVTLSCSQTLNHNVMYWYQQKSSQAPKLLFHYYDKDFNNEADTPDNFQSRRPNTSFCFLDIRSPGLGDTAMYLCATSGEGGLYGYTFGSGTRLTVV.